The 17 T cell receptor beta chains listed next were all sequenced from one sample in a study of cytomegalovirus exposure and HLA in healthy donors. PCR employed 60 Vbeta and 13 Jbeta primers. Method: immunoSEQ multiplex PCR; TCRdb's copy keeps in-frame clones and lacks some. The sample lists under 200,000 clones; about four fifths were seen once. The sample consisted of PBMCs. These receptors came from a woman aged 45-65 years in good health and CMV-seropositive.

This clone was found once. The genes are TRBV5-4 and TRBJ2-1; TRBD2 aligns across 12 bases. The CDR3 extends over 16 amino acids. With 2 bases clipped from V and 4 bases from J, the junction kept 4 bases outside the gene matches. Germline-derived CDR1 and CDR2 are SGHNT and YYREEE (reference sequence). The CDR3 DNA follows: TGTGCCAGCAGCTTCCGGACTAGCGGGACGTACAATGAGCAGTTCTTC. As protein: CASSFRTSGTYNEQFF.

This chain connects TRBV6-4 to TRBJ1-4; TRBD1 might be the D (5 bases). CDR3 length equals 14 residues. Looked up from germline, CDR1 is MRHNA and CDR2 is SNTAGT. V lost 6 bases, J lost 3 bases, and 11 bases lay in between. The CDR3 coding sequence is TGTGCCAGCAGCGATGGGGCCCCTAATGAAAAACTGTTTTTT. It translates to CASSDGAPNEKLFF.

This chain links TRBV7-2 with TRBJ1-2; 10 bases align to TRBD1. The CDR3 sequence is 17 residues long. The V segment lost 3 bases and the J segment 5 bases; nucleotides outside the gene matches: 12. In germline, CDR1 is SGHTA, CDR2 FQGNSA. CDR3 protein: CASSFPPGQGIGYGYTF. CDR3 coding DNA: TGTGCCAGCAGCTTTCCACCGGGACAGGGGATTGGATATGGCTACACCTTC.

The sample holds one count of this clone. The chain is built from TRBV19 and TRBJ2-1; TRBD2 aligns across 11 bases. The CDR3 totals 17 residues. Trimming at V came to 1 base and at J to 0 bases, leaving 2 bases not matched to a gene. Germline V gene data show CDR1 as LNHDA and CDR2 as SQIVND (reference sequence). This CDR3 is CASSIVSGGASYNEQFF. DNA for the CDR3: TGTGCCAGTAGTATAGTTAGCGGGGGGGCCTCCTACAATGAGCAGTTCTTC.

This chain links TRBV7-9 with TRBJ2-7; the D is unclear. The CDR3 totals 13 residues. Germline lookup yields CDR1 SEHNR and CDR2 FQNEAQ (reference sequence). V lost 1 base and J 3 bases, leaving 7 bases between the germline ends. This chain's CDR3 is CASSLVAFYEQYF. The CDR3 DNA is TGTGCCAGCAGCTTAGTCGCGTTCTACGAGCAGTACTTC.

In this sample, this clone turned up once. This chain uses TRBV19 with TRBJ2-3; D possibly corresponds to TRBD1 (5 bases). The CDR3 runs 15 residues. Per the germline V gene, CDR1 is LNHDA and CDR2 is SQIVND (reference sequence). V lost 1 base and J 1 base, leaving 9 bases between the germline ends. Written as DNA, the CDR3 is TGTGCCAGTAGTATAGTAGGACACCGCACAGATACGCAGTATTTT. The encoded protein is CASSIVGHRTDTQYF.

CDR3 DNA sequence: TGTGCCAGCAGCCGCTCCACAGGGAACACTGAAGCTTTCTTT. Translation: CASSRSTGNTEAFF. The chain joins TRBV6-5 to TRBJ1-1; TRBD1 might be the D (5 bases). CDR3 length equals 14 residues. Trimming removed 6 bases at V and 1 base at J, with 12 bases between. Germline V CDR1 and CDR2: MNHEY, SVGAGI.

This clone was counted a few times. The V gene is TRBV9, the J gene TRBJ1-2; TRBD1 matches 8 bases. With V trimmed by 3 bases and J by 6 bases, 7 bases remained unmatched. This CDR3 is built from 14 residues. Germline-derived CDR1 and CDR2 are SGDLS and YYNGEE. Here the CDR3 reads CASSARQGWDGYTF. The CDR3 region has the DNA TGTGCCAGCAGCGCCAGACAGGGGTGGGATGGCTACACCTTC.

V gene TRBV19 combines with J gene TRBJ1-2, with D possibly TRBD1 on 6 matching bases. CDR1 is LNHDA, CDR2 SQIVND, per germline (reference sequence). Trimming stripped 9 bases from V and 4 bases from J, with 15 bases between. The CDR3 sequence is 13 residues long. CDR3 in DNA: TGTGCCAGCCAACGACAGGTGGGCTATGGCTACACCTTC. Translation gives CASQRQVGYGYTF.

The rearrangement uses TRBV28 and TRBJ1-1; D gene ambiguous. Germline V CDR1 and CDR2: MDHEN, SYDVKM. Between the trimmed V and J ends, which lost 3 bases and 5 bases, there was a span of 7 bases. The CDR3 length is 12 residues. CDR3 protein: CASSFPGTEAFF. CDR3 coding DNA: TGTGCCAGCAGTTTTCCGGGAACTGAAGCTTTCTTT.

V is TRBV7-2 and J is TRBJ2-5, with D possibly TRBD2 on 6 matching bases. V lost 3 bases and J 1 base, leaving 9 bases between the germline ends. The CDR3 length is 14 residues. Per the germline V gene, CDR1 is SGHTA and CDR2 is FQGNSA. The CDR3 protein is CASSLAGSQETQYF. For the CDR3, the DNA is TGTGCCAGCAGCTTGGCGGGGTCCCAAGAGACCCAGTACTTC.

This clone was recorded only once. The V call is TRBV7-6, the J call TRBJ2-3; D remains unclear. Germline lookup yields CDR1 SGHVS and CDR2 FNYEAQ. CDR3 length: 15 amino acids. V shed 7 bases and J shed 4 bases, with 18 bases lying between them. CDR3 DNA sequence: TGTGCCAGCACCCCGGCCCCCTCAGAGGCAGATACGCAGTATTTT. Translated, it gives CASTPAPSEADTQYF. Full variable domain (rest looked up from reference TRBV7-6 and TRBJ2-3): GAGVSQSPRYKVTKRGQDVALRCDPISGHVSLYWYRQALGQGPEFLTYFNYEAQQDKSGLPNDRFSAERPEGSISTLTIQRTEQRDSAMYRCASTPAPSEADTQYFGPGTRLTVL.

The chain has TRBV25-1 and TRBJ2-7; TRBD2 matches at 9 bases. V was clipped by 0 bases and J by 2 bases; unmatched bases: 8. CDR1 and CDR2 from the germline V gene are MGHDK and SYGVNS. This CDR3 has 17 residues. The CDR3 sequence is CASSEYFSSGTAYEQYF. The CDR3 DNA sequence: TGTGCCAGCAGTGAATATTTCTCTAGCGGGACCGCCTACGAGCAGTACTTC.

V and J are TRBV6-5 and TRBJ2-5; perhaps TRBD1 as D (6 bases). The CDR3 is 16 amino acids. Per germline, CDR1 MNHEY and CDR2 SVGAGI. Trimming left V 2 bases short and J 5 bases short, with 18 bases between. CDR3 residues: CASSYGENLRGETQYF. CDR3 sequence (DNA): TGTGCCAGCAGTTACGGGGAGAACCTAAGGGGGGAGACCCAGTACTTC.

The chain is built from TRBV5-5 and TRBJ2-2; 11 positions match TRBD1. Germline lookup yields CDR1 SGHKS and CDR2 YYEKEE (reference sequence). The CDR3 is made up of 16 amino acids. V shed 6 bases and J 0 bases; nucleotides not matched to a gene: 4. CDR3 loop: CASKDRGPTNTGELFF. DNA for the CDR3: TGTGCCAGCAAGGACAGGGGGCCTACGAACACCGGGGAGCTGTTTTTT.

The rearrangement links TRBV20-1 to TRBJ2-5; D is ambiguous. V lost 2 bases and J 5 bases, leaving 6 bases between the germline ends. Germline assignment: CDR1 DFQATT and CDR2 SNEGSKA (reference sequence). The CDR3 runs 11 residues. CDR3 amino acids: CSARLRETQYF. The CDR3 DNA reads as TGCAGTGCTAGATTACGGGAGACCCAGTACTTC.

In DNA, the CDR3 is TGTGCCAGCAGCCAAGGGACAGGGATTAATTCACCCCTCCACTTT. It codes for CASSQGTGINSPLHF. The chain joins TRBV4-2 to TRBJ1-6; 8 bases line up with TRBD1. Per germline, CDR1 LGHNA and CDR2 YNFKEQ. The CDR3 loop spans 15 amino acids. V lost 1 base and J lost 6; bases outside the gene matches: 2.